This T cell receptor beta chain was identified during a study of radiation and T cells in renal cell carcinoma. This table comes from immunoSEQ multiplex PCR, and its TCRdb copy is limited to in-frame clones, with some not included. The data show 120,000 to 150,000 clones, with around four fifths seen just once and less than 25% held by the top ten. Time point meaning: baseline pretreatment blood. Sample treatment: 15 Gy SBRT to primary tumor, nephrectomy 4 weeks later. Specimen: blood, collected from a patient whose treatment included radiotherapy and nephrectomy. This TCR was sampled from a woman in her forties or fifties with renal cell carcinoma.

The CDR3 sequence: CASSFIVRTDEAFF. CDR3 bases: TGTGCCAGCAGTTTTATTGTCCGGACAGATGAAGCTTTCTTT. The gene calls are TRBV11-2 and TRBJ1-1, with a tentative D call TRBD1 (6 bases). The length of the CDR3 is 14 residues. Between the trimmed V and J ends, which lost 6 bases and 7 bases, there was a span of 18 bases. Germline V CDR1 and CDR2: SGHAT, FQNNGV.